A selection of T cell receptor beta chains follows, all from one sample in a study of cytomegalovirus exposure and HLA in healthy donors. Data came from immunoSEQ multiplex PCR; TCRdb stores just in-frame clones and leaves some out. The data hold 150,000 to 200,000 clones, with 86% observed a single time. The specimen sequenced was PBMCs. These receptors were taken from a woman under 30 in good health and CMV-seronegative. CDR3s leave out the opening cysteine and the closing phenylalanine or tryptophan.

len: 13
j_gene: TRBJ1-1
v_gene: TRBV19
CDR3aa: ATEGRGQTNTEAF

len: 14
j_gene: TRBJ2-1
v_gene: TRBV4-2
CDR3aa: ASSPPTGQGINEQF

len: 12
j_gene: TRBJ1-5
v_gene: TRBV9
CDR3aa: ASSVEAGNQPQH

len: 12
j_gene: TRBJ1-3
v_gene: TRBV4-2
CDR3aa: ASSQAVSGNTIY

len: 14
j_gene: TRBJ1-1
v_gene: TRBV5-1
CDR3aa: ASSPRDSPMNTEAF

len: 12
j_gene: TRBJ1-2
v_gene: TRBV9
CDR3aa: ASSPRDNPFGYT

len: 13
j_gene: TRBJ1-3
v_gene: TRBV15
CDR3aa: ATSRDSSGGNTIY

len: 14
j_gene: TRBJ2-5
v_gene: TRBV11-2
CDR3aa: ASSLSSWDLQETQY

len: 14
j_gene: TRBJ1-5
v_gene: TRBV5-8
CDR3aa: ASSERTGPGGQPQH

len: 15
j_gene: TRBJ2-3
v_gene: TRBV27
CDR3aa: ASSLDPRVTHTDTQY

len: 12
j_gene: TRBJ1-2
v_gene: TRBV7-6
CDR3aa: ASSSAQGADGYT

len: 14
j_gene: TRBJ1-1
v_gene: TRBV7-9
CDR3aa: ASSSGGSGPNTEAF

len: 12
j_gene: TRBJ2-7
v_gene: TRBV10-1
CDR3aa: ASNHRDYSYEQY

len: 11
j_gene: TRBJ1-5
v_gene: TRBV7-3
CDR3aa: ASSYDRDQPQH

len: 14
j_gene: TRBJ1-5
v_gene: TRBV4-2
CDR3aa: ASSQDGWGGTQPQH

len: 10
j_gene: TRBJ1-2
v_gene: TRBV6-5
CDR3aa: ASSYRGSGYT

len: 13
j_gene: TRBJ2-7
v_gene: TRBV30
CDR3aa: AWSGNQGLGMEQY

len: 11
j_gene: TRBJ1-1
v_gene: TRBV27
CDR3aa: ASSYTKNTEAF

len: 13
j_gene: TRBJ2-1
v_gene: TRBV5-6
CDR3aa: ASSPRASGRNEQF

len: 10
j_gene: TRBJ2-2
v_gene: TRBV11-2
CDR3aa: ASSPETGELF

len: 12
j_gene: TRBJ1-1
v_gene: TRBV5-1
CDR3aa: ASSLAQTGTEAF

len: 12
j_gene: TRBJ2-5
v_gene: TRBV18
CDR3aa: ASSPRLDQETQY

len: 13
j_gene: TRBJ1-4
v_gene: TRBV19
CDR3aa: ASTGRGGTNEKLF

len: 11
j_gene: TRBJ2-7
v_gene: TRBV7-2
CDR3aa: ASSFDRTYEQY

len: 15
j_gene: TRBJ2-7
v_gene: TRBV6-1
CDR3aa: ASSESFGQTFAYEQY

len: 13
j_gene: TRBJ2-3
v_gene: TRBV7-3
CDR3aa: ASSSGLPNTDTQY

len: 10
j_gene: TRBJ2-7
v_gene: TRBV27
CDR3aa: ASSTGSYEQY

len: 12
j_gene: TRBJ1-1
v_gene: TRBV29-1
CDR3aa: SVDRRVADTEAF

len: 11
j_gene: TRBJ2-2
v_gene: TRBV6-1
CDR3aa: ASGDYSGGELF

len: 12
j_gene: TRBJ1-2
v_gene: TRBV5-1
CDR3aa: ASTSEGGARGYT

len: 15
j_gene: TRBJ1-1
v_gene: TRBV5-1
CDR3aa: ASRPGGLTITNTEAF

len: 17
j_gene: TRBJ2-7
v_gene: TRBV5-4
CDR3aa: ASSLDVLAGDSTSSEQY

len: 12
j_gene: TRBJ2-3
v_gene: TRBV6-1
CDR3aa: ASSATGEADTQY

len: 13
j_gene: TRBJ1-4
v_gene: TRBV6-1
CDR3aa: ASSSLGPTNEKLF

len: 13
j_gene: TRBJ1-1
v_gene: TRBV2
CDR3aa: ASSETGVGNTEAF

len: 11
j_gene: TRBJ1-5
v_gene: TRBV7-6
CDR3aa: ASSQGFNQPQH

len: 12
j_gene: TRBJ2-1
v_gene: TRBV25-1
CDR3aa: ASKEGPSYNEQF

len: 14
j_gene: TRBJ2-3
v_gene: TRBV18
CDR3aa: ASSRSAGYGTDTQY

len: 14
j_gene: TRBJ2-5
v_gene: TRBV11-2
CDR3aa: ASSLTGRQYQETQY

len: 18
j_gene: TRBJ2-6
v_gene: TRBV5-1
CDR3aa: ASSLSLMGGLGSGANVLT

len: 12
j_gene: TRBJ2-5
v_gene: TRBV5-6
CDR3aa: ASSFRRGRETQY

len: 12
j_gene: TRBJ2-3
v_gene: TRBV28
CDR3aa: ASRGGLSTDTQY

len: 15
j_gene: TRBJ1-1
v_gene: TRBV11-2
CDR3aa: ASSLRGTGRGDTEAF

len: 12
j_gene: TRBJ2-3
v_gene: TRBV5-1
CDR3aa: ASSQGGGTDTQY

len: 12
j_gene: TRBJ1-1
v_gene: TRBV7-2
CDR3aa: ASSFGQRNTEAF

len: 12
j_gene: TRBJ1-6
v_gene: TRBV7-3
CDR3aa: ASSPDRVGSPLH

len: 14
j_gene: TRBJ2-4
v_gene: TRBV7-9
CDR3aa: ASSLGGTGGGNIQY

len: 15
j_gene: TRBJ2-5
v_gene: TRBV10-3
CDR3aa: AISESGAGVPWETQY

len: 11
j_gene: TRBJ1-6
v_gene: TRBV30
CDR3aa: AWRGQVGIPLH

len: 15
j_gene: TRBJ1-5
v_gene: TRBV7-8
CDR3aa: ASSLAQGASSNQPQH

len: 11
j_gene: TRBJ1-1
v_gene: TRBV11-2
CDR3aa: ASSQFGQGEAF

len: 17
j_gene: TRBJ2-1
v_gene: TRBV7-9
CDR3aa: ASSLALFSGRARNNEQF

len: 17
j_gene: TRBJ2-3
v_gene: TRBV4-1
CDR3aa: ASSQDAELAGLPNPTQY

len: 12
j_gene: TRBJ2-3
v_gene: TRBV30
CDR3aa: AWSVFGGMDTQY

len: 12
j_gene: TRBJ2-3
v_gene: TRBV9
CDR3aa: ASSVTTSVDTQY